Below, 24 T cell receptor beta chains from the same sample are listed, as sequenced in a study of OX40 agonist ivuxolimab in advanced cancers. Profiling relied on immunoSEQ multiplex PCR, and the TCRdb table lists in-frame clones only, not all of them. The sample shows 17,000 or so clones, around nine tenths of them seen only once. The specimen was CD4+ or CD8+ T cells sorted from blood, collected in a trial of the OX40 agonist ivuxolimab. The receptor set was obtained from an adult with an advanced solid tumor such as melanoma, head and neck, liver or kidney cancer.

The rearrangement joins TRBV5-4 to TRBJ2-7; tentatively, D is TRBD2 (6 bases). Between the trimmed V and J ends, which lost 0 bases and 4 bases, there was a span of 11 bases. CDR1 is SGHNT, CDR2 YYREEE, per germline (reference sequence). The length of the CDR3 is 14 residues. CDR3 nucleotides: TGTGCCAGCAGCTTGGTCCCGGGGAGGTACGAGCAGTACTTC. It is translated as CASSLVPGRYEQYF.

CDR3 in DNA: TGTGCCAGCAGCTTATCCCTGACTAGCGGCACCGGGGAGCTGTTTTTT. Translation gives CASSLSLTSGTGELFF. The chain uses TRBV11-3 and TRBJ2-2; 9 bases are a match to TRBD2. Germline V CDR1 and CDR2: SGHNT, YENEEA. This CDR3 comprises 16 residues. Unmatched junction bases numbered 5, after V lost 2 bases and J lost 4 bases.

The J gene is TRBJ2-7, the V gene TRBV9; tentative D call: TRBD2 (5 bases). V shed 4 bases and J shed 2 bases, with 7 bases lying between them. The CDR3 covers 12 residues. Germline V CDR1 and CDR2: SGDLS, YYNGEE. The CDR3 reads CASSPEAYEQYF. The CDR3 nucleotides read TGTGCCAGCAGCCCGGAGGCCTACGAGCAGTACTTC.

The rearrangement uses TRBV7-9 and TRBJ1-1, with unresolved D. This CDR3 spans 14 amino acids. Deletions cut 2 bases from V and 5 bases from J, with 12 bases between. The V gene's germline CDR1 is SEHNR and CDR2 FQNEAQ (reference sequence). CDR3 in amino acids: CASSLTGRGTEAFF. Here the CDR3 DNA reads TGTGCCAGCAGCTTAACGGGGAGAGGTACTGAAGCTTTCTTT.

The rearrangement uses TRBV2 and TRBJ1-5; no firm D call. V lost 7 bases to trimming and J lost 0 bases, with 13 bases between them. The CDR3 is 15 amino acids. The germline CDR1 and CDR2 sequences are SNHLY and FYNNEI. The CDR3 DNA reads TGTGCCAGCAAAGGGAAGGAGAGTAGCAATCAGCCCCAGCATTTT. This sequence encodes CASKGKESSNQPQHF. Variable domain in full (rest from reference TRBV2 and TRBJ1-5): EPEVTQTPSHQVTQMGQEVILRCVPISNHLYFYWYRQILGQKVEFLVSFYNNEISEKSEIFDDQFSVERPDGSNFTLKIRSTKLEDSAMYFCASKGKESSNQPQHFGDGTRLSIL.

The J gene is TRBJ2-5, the V gene TRBV9; 7 bases fit TRBD1. In germline, CDR1 is SGDLS, CDR2 YYNGEE. The ends lost 4 bases at V and 1 base at J; junction bases unmatched: 16. CDR3 length: 18 amino acids. CDR3 in amino acids: CASSSHRQGVFAQETQYF. Written as DNA, the CDR3 is TGTGCCAGCAGCTCCCACCGGCAGGGGGTTTTTGCCCAAGAGACCCAGTACTTC. Complete variable domain (other parts from reference TRBV9 and TRBJ2-5): DSGVTQTPKHLITATGQRVTLRCSPRSGDLSVYWYQQSLDQGLQFLIQYYNGEERAKGNILERFSAQQFPDLHSELNLSSLELGDSALYFCASSSHRQGVFAQETQYFGPGTRLLVL.

The chain is built from TRBV7-2 and TRBJ1-1; D is undetermined. The V end lost 5 bases, the J end lost 0 bases, and 16 bases lay between the germline ends. CDR1 is SGHTA and CDR2 is FQGNSA in the germline V gene. The CDR3 is 16 amino acids. CDR3 residues: CASSPAGSRMNTEAFF. The CDR3 nucleotides read TGTGCCAGCAGCCCCGCCGGGTCGAGGATGAACACTGAAGCTTTCTTT.

The chain carries TRBV6-5 and TRBJ2-1; tentative D call: TRBD1 (6 bases). The V end lost 5 bases, the J end lost 7 bases, and 12 bases lay between the germline ends. Germline V gene data show CDR1 as MNHEY and CDR2 as SVGAGI. The CDR3 is 13 residues long. CDR3: CASSPGQSNEQFF. The CDR3 DNA reads as TGTGCCAGCAGTCCCGGACAGTCAAATGAGCAGTTCTTC.

This sequence joins TRBV14 and TRBJ2-7; TRBD2 matches at 14 bases. Germline CDR1 is SGHDN and CDR2 is FVKESK. The V and J ends lost 0 bases and 2 bases, in that order; junction bases with no gene match: 0. CDR3 length: 16 residues. The CDR3 sequence is CASSQEGLAGAYEQYF. The CDR3 DNA is TGTGCCAGCAGCCAAGAGGGACTAGCGGGAGCCTACGAGCAGTACTTC. Drawing the rest from reference TRBV14 and TRBJ2-7, the complete variable domain is EAGVTQFPSHSVIEKGQTVTLRCDPISGHDNLYWYRRVMGKEIKFLLHFVKESKQDESGMPNNRFLAERTGGTYSTLKVQPAELEDSGVYFCASSQEGLAGAYEQYFGPGTRLTVT.

The chain links TRBV30 to TRBJ1-2, with 9 bases aligning to TRBD1. This CDR3 is built from 16 residues. The J segment lost 2 bases and the V segment lost 8 bases, leaving 15 bases of the junction unmatched. Germline CDR1 and CDR2: GTSNPN and SVGIG (reference sequence). CDR3 sequence (DNA): TGTGCCCGGGAAGGGGACAGGGAAAAGAAAAACTATGGCTACACCTTC. The encoded protein is CAREGDREKKNYGYTF.

The chain combines TRBV27 with TRBJ2-7; 8 bases line up with TRBD2. Germline assignment: CDR1 MNHEY and CDR2 SMNVEV (reference sequence). The V and J ends lost 7 bases and 1 base, in that order; junction bases with no gene match: 12. This CDR3 is built from 16 residues. CDR3 sequence (DNA): TGTGCCAGCAAATTTAGCGGGGACGGACCTTCCTACGAGCAGTACTTC. It specifies CASKFSGDGPSYEQYF.

The chain joins TRBV30 to TRBJ2-3; D not resolved. Germline V lookup: CDR1 GTSNPN, CDR2 SVGIG (reference sequence). Trimming took 5 bases from V and 2 from J, leaving 14 bases between them. The CDR3 is 14 amino acids. The CDR3, as DNA: TGTGCCTGGCTCTCTAGAAGGTTCACAGATACGCAGTATTTT. The encoded protein is CAWLSRRFTDTQYF. Full variable domain (outside the CDR3, taken from reference TRBV30 and TRBJ2-3): SQTIHQWPATLVQPVGSPLSLECTVEGTSNPNLYWYRQAAGRGLQLLFYSVGIGQISSEVPQNLSASRPQDRQFILSSKKLLLSDSGFYLCAWLSRRFTDTQYFGPGTRLTVL.

The chain is built from TRBV4-1 and TRBJ2-5; D may be TRBD2 (6 bases). Germline V lookup: CDR1 MGHRA, CDR2 YSYEKL. The germline V and J ends were trimmed by 4 bases and 5 bases, with 20 bases remaining between them. There are 16 residues in the CDR3. The CDR3 DNA sequence: TGCGCCAGCAGCCCGACCCGCTTGACTAGTTTGGAGACCCAGTACTTC. The encoded protein is CASSPTRLTSLETQYF.

The chain uses TRBV4-1 and TRBJ1-5; D is perhaps TRBD1 (6 bases). The CDR3 is made up of 16 amino acids. Germline lookup yields CDR1 MGHRA and CDR2 YSYEKL. The ends were cut back, 0 bases at V and 4 bases at J, with 13 bases in the middle. Here the CDR3 DNA reads TGCGCCAGCAGCCAAGAGGTGGGACAACTGAATCAGCCCCAGCATTTT. It codes for CASSQEVGQLNQPQHF.

The V and J genes are TRBV5-1 and TRBJ2-7, with a weak D call TRBD1 (6 bases). This CDR3 contains 15 residues. Trimming took off 2 bases at V and 3 bases at J, with 15 bases between the two ends. The germline V gene encodes CDR1 SGHRS and CDR2 YFSETQ. CDR3 residues: CASSLWQGKSYEQYF. The CDR3 DNA is TGCGCCAGCAGCTTATGGCAGGGGAAAAGCTACGAGCAGTACTTC.

V and J are TRBV6-5 and TRBJ1-3; no clear D gene. Trimming cost V 5 bases and J 2 bases, with 7 bases left between them. The V gene's germline CDR1 is MNHEY and CDR2 SVGAGI. CDR3 length equals 13 residues. The CDR3 DNA sequence: TGTGCCAGCAGTACGTACGCTGGAAACACCATATATTTT. This codes for CASSTYAGNTIYF.

This sequence joins TRBV6-5 and TRBJ1-6; D is undetermined. The CDR3 sequence is 15 residues long. V was pared by 0 bases and J by 6 bases, with 9 bases between. Germline V gene data show CDR1 as MNHEY and CDR2 as SVGAGI. The chain's CDR3 is CASSYSATLNSPLHF. The CDR3 DNA is TGTGCCAGCAGTTACTCTGCCACACTTAATTCACCCCTCCACTTT.

This chain uses TRBV21-1 with TRBJ2-5. TRBV21-1 is deemed a pseudogene. The CDR3 totals 12 residues. The CDR3 protein is CASSNRTETQYF. The CDR3 coding sequence is TGTGCCAGCAGCAATCGTACGGAGACCCAGTACTTC.

DNA of the CDR3: TGTGCCAGCAGCTTAGAAGGGGCAGCGGGAGTAACGGATACGCAGTATTTT. Protein product: CASSLEGAAGVTDTQYF. This chain joins TRBV7-6 and TRBJ2-3; 8 nucleotides line up with TRBD2. V shed 1 base, J shed 6 bases, and the junction held 12 bases outside the gene matches. CDR1 is SGHVS, CDR2 FNYEAQ, per germline. The CDR3 covers 17 residues.

V usage is TRBV5-5 and J usage is TRBJ2-7, with TRBD2 matching over 8 bases. Germline V lookup: CDR1 SGHKS, CDR2 YYEKEE (reference sequence). CDR3 size: 14 residues. V was pared by 1 base and J by 6 bases, with 6 bases of the junction left unmatched. The DNA of the CDR3 is TGTGCCAGCAGCTTGTGGCTAGCGGGTGGCGAGCAGTACTTC. Encoded protein: CASSLWLAGGEQYF. The full variable domain, its missing parts supplied by reference TRBV5-5 and TRBJ2-7, is DAGVTQSPTHLIKTRGQQVTLRCSPISGHKSVSWYQQVLGQGPQFIFQYYEKEERGRGNFPDRFSARQFPNYSSELNVNALLLGDSALYLCASSLWLAGGEQYFGPGTRLTVT.

This clone is a singleton in its sample. The genes are TRBV6-1 and TRBJ2-2; D is uncertain. Trimming cost V 0 bases and J 7 bases, with 9 bases left between them. Per the germline V gene, CDR1 is MNHNS and CDR2 is SASEGT. CDR3 length: 14 residues. The CDR3 loop reads CASSEALGIGELFF. CDR3 DNA: TGTGCCAGCAGTGAAGCGCTGGGTATCGGGGAGCTGTTTTTT.

V and J are TRBV29-1 and TRBJ1-1; 7 bases map to TRBD1. V was clipped by 7 bases and J by 0 bases; unmatched bases: 5. Germline V gene lookup returns CDR1 SQVTM and CDR2 ANQGSEA. CDR3 length equals 13 residues. The CDR3 nucleotides are TGCAGCGCTCAACAGGGGATGAACACTGAAGCTTTCTTT. It codes for CSAQQGMNTEAFF.

V gene TRBV12-5 combines with J gene TRBJ2-1; a weak D match, TRBD2 (6 bases). Germline lookup yields CDR1 LGHNT and CDR2 FRNRAP. V was trimmed by 0 bases and J by 5 bases, leaving 20 bases between them. This CDR3 is built from 18 residues. As DNA, the CDR3 is TGTGCTAGTGGTTTGGTTAGGGTGCTGGGGGAGGCCAACAATGAGCAGTTCTTC. Its protein is CASGLVRVLGEANNEQFF.

The chain uses TRBV28 and TRBJ1-6; D gene uncertain. CDR1 MDHEN and CDR2 SYDVKM come from the germline V gene. This CDR3 has 15 residues. CDR3 loop: CGVQQFKGYDSPLHF. The CDR3 nucleotides are TGTGGTGTCCAGCAGTTTAAAGGGTATGATTCACCCCTCCACTTT. The whole variable domain, remainder taken from reference TRBV28 and TRBJ1-6, is DVKVTQSSRYLVKRTGEKVFLECVQDMDHENMFWYRQDPGLGLRLIYFSYDVKMKEKGDIPEGYSVSREKKERFSLILESASTNQTSMYLCGVQQFKGYDSPLHFGNGTRLTVT.